The 9 T cell receptor beta chains below come from one sample, sequenced in a study of CD8+ T cells in alopecia areata. The treatment: oral pan-JAK inhibitor, 5-10 mg twice daily. cDNA reverse transcribed from extracted RNA served as the sequencing template. Profiled with immunoSEQ multiplex PCR; TCRdb holds only in-frame clones, not every one. The sample shows fewer than 350,000 clones, 55% to 70% of them seen only once. Sequences were derived from CD4+ T cells sorted from blood, sampled at week 24, from a patient treated with tofacitinib. The source of these receptors is a human donor with alopecia areata.

This clone was detected only once. The chain is built from TRBV30 and TRBJ1-3; D remains ambiguous. V shed 7 bases and J shed 4 bases, with 11 bases lying between them. Germline V lookup: CDR1 GTSNPN, CDR2 SVGIG (reference sequence). The CDR3 sequence is 12 residues long. CDR3 bases: TGTGCCTTAGGGAGTCTAGGAAACACCATATATTTT. Amino acid sequence: CALGSLGNTIYF.

The rearrangement links TRBV2 to TRBJ2-7, with a possible D match to TRBD2 (6 bases). CDR1 is SNHLY, CDR2 FYNNEI, per germline. This CDR3 spans 11 amino acids. V lost 6 bases, J lost 4 bases, and 7 bases lay in between. CDR3 sequence (DNA): TGTGCCAGCAGAGGAGGGTACGAGCAGTACTTC. It encodes CASRGGYEQYF. Together with reference TRBV2 and TRBJ2-7, the CDR3 gives the full variable domain: EPEVTQTPSHQVTQMGQEVILRCVPISNHLYFYWYRQILGQKVEFLVSFYNNEISEKSEIFDDQFSVERPDGSNFTLKIRSTKLEDSAMYFCASRGGYEQYFGPGTRLTVT.

This clone was detected once. Other DNA sequences in this sample translate to the same CDR3. V and J are TRBV5-1 and TRBJ1-1, with D hard to call. The CDR3 spans 14 residues. V lost 0 bases to trimming and J lost 1 base, with 7 bases between them. Germline V gene data show CDR1 as SGHRS and CDR2 as YFSETQ. Here the CDR3 DNA reads TGCGCCAGCAGCTTGGCCTCCGGGAACACTGAAGCTTTCTTT. It specifies CASSLASGNTEAFF.

This chain joins TRBV5-1 and TRBJ2-7; perhaps TRBD1 as D (7 bases). V was trimmed by 2 bases and J by 0 bases, leaving 15 bases between them. Germline V gene data show CDR1 as SGHRS and CDR2 as YFSETQ. The CDR3 covers 16 residues. CDR3 DNA: TGCGCCAGCAGCTTAGGGGGGACAGAGCTCTCCTACGAGCAGTACTTC. Residues: CASSLGGTELSYEQYF.

V and J are TRBV19 and TRBJ2-1, with 7 bases matching TRBD1. Germline V CDR1 and CDR2: LNHDA, SQIVND (reference sequence). This CDR3 spans 17 amino acids. The V segment lost 3 bases and the J segment 2 bases; nucleotides outside the gene matches: 10. The CDR3 spells CASSIQGTGAPYNEQFF. Here the CDR3 DNA reads TGTGCCAGTAGTATCCAGGGAACAGGGGCTCCCTACAATGAGCAGTTCTTC.

This clone came up a few times. The rearrangement joins TRBV7-9 to TRBJ2-6; tentatively, D is TRBD2 (6 bases). Germline V gene sequence: CDR1 SEHNR, CDR2 FQNEAQ (reference sequence). V was clipped by 5 bases and J by 3 bases, with 14 bases between them. This CDR3 spans 16 amino acids. DNA for the CDR3: TGTGCCAGCAGCCCCCGCCGGGGGTTTGGGGCCAACGTCCTGACTTTC. It yields the protein CASSPRRGFGANVLTF.

This clone was picked up a small number of times. This sequence joins TRBV29-1 and TRBJ1-6; TRBD1 matches at 8 bases. V gave up 5 bases and J gave up 7 bases; unmatched junction bases: 13. Germline V gene sequence: CDR1 SQVTM, CDR2 ANQGSEA. This CDR3 contains 16 residues. CDR3 in amino acids: CSVSMQGAIPNSPLHF. CDR3 bases: TGCAGCGTTTCAATGCAGGGGGCCATCCCCAATTCACCCCTCCACTTT.

This chain uses TRBV5-1 with TRBJ2-4; 7 bases are shared with TRBD1. Unmatched junction bases numbered 13, after V lost 4 bases and J lost 6 bases. The CDR3 totals 16 residues. Germline V CDR1 and CDR2: SGHRS, YFSETQ. The CDR3 nucleotides are TGCGCCAGCAGCGCAAGGGACAGCATAGGGGGAAACATTCAGTACTTC. Translating gives CASSARDSIGGNIQYF.

This clone turned up a few times. V usage is TRBV25-1 and J usage is TRBJ2-5; TRBD1 or TRBD2 may be the D gene (6 bases each). Germline V gene lookup returns CDR1 MGHDK and CDR2 SYGVNS. This CDR3 region has 13 residues. V lost 4 bases to trimming and J lost 4 bases, with 10 bases between them. The CDR3 sequence: CASSVGGLETQYF. The DNA for the CDR3 is TGTGCCAGCAGTGTGGGGGGCTTAGAGACCCAGTACTTC.